This TCR beta chain originates from a study of human T cells and chemical hapten exposure. Study in general: Doses of diphenylcyclopropenone went to the patients' scalps weekly throughout the roughly 24-week study.

Germline V gene sequence: CDR1 DFQATT, CDR2 SNEGSKA (reference sequence). The V end lost 0 bases, the J end lost 2 bases, and 10 bases lay between the germline ends. The CDR3 extends over 14 amino acids. Original processing methods: The number of TCRs in each sample had a median of approximately 99,000 and spanned roughly 20,000 to 750,000. TCRdb analysed the RACE reads with MiXCR anew, one entry per CDR3 protein. These V and J calls originate from TCRdb's pipeline instead of the authors' own analysis. Seen here are approximately 40,000 distinct CDR3 sequences, 3% to 3.5% observed once, and the top ten hold under 8.5%. There are many counts of this clonotype. Time point in this sample: patch test 2, 6 weeks after DPC sensitization. Treatment in this sample: therapeutic diphenylcyclopropenone sensitization with weekly scalp DPC.

The sequence was collected from a man aged 40-49 years with alopecia areata. Some clones in this sample may be carry-over from other donors' samples. The rearrangement uses TRBV20-1 and TRBJ1-2, with a weak D call TRBD1 (6 bases). The source material was whole blood, sampled in connection with sensitization to the hapten diphenylcyclopropenone (DPC). The CDR3 is CSARDHRVNYGYTF. The CDR3 coding sequence is TGCAGTGCTAGAGACCACAGGGTCAACTATGGCTACACCTTC.